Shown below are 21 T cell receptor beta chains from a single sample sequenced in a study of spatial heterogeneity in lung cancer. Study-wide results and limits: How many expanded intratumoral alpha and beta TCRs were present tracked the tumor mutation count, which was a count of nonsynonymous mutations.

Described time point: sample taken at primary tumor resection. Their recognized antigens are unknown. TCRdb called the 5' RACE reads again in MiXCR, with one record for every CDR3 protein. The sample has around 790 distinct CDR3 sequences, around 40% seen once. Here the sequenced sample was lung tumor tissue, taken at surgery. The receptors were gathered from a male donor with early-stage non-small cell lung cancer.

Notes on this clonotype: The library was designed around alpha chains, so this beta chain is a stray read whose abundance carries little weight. The CDR3 loop reads CASSLGRAGAVAFF. CDR3 nucleotide sequence: TGTGCCAGCAGCTTAGGACGGGCAGGGGCCGTCGCTTTCTTT. The chain combines TRBV11-2 with TRBJ1-1, with D perhaps matching TRBD1 (6 bases). Trimming took 1 base from V and 11 from J, leaving 17 bases between them. The CDR3 length is 14 residues. Germline assignment: CDR1 SGHAT and CDR2 FQNNGV.

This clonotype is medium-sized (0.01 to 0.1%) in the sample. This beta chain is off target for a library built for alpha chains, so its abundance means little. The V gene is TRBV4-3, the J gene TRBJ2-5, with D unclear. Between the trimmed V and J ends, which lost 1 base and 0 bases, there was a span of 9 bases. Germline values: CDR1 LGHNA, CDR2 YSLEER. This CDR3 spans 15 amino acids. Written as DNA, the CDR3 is TGCGCCAGCAGCCAAGCGGACCGCAACCAAGAGACCCAGTACTTC. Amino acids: CASSQADRNQETQYF.

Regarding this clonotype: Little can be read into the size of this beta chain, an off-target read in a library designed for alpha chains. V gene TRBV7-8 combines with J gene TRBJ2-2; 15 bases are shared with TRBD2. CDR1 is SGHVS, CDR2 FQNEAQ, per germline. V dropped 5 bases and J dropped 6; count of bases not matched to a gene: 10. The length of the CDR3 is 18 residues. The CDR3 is CASSPGLAGGPYPGELFF. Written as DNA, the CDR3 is TGTGCCAGCAGCCCTGGACTAGCGGGAGGGCCTTATCCCGGGGAGCTGTTTTTT.

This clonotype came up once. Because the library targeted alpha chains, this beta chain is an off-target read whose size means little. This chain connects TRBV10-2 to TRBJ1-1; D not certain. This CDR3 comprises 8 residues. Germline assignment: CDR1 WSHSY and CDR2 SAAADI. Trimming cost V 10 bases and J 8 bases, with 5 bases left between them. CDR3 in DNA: TGCGCCAACATAGAAGCTTTCTTT. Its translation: CANIEAFF.

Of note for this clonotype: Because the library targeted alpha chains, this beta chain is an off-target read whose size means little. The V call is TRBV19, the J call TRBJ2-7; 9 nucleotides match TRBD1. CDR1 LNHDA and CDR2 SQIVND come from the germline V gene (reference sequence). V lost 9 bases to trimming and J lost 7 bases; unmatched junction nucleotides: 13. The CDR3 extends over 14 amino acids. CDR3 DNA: TGTGCCAGCCAAAGGACAGGGGCAAATAAAGAGCAGTACTTC. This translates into CASQRTGANKEQYF.

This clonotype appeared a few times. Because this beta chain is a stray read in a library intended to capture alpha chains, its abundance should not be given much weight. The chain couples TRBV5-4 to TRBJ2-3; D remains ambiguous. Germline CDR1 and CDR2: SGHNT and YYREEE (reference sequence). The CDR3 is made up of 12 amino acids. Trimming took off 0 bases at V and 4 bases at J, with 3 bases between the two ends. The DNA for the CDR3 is TGTGCCAGCAGCTTGGTAGCAGATACGCAGTATTTT. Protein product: CASSLVADTQYF.

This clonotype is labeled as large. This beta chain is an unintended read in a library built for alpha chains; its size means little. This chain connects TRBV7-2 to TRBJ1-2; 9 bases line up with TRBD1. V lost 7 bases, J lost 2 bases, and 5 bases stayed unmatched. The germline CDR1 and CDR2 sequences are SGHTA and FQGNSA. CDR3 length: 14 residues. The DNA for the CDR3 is TGTGCCAGCACGAAGGACAGGGGAAACTATGGCTACACCTTC. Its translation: CASTKDRGNYGYTF.

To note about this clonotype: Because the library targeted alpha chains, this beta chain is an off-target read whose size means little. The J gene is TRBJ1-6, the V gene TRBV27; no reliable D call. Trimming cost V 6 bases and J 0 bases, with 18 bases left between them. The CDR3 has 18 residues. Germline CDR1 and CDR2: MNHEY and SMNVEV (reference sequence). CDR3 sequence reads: CASSGLRGGSSYNSPLHF. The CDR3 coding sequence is TGTGCCAGCAGCGGCCTTAGAGGCGGAAGCTCCTATAATTCACCCCTCCACTTT.

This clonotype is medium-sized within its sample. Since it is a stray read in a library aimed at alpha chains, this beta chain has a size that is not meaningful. Here the CDR3 DNA reads TGTGCCAGCAGTTGGACTAGCGGGATCACAGATACGCAGTATTTT. This codes for CASSWTSGITDTQYF. The genes are TRBV27 and TRBJ2-3, with 12 bases aligning to TRBD2. There are 15 residues in the CDR3. The ends lost 4 bases at V and 2 bases at J; junction bases unmatched: 1. From germline, CDR1 is MNHEY and CDR2 SMNVEV (reference sequence).

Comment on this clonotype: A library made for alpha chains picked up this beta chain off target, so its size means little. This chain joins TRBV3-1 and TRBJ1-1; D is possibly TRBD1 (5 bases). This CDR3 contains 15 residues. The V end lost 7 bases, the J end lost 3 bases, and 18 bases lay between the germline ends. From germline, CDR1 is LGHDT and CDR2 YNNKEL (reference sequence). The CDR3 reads CASTLSWGFDTEAFF. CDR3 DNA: TGTGCCAGCACCCTCTCGTGGGGGTTCGACACTGAAGCTTTCTTT. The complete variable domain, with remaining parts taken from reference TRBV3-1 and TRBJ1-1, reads DTAVSQTPKYLVTQMGNDKSIKCEQNLGHDTMYWYKQDSKKFLKIMFSYNNKELIINETVPNRFSPKSPDKAHLNLHINSLELGDSAVYFCASTLSWGFDTEAFFGQGTRLTVV.

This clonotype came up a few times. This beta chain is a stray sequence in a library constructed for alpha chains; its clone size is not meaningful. The CDR3 loop reads CASSLQGSSYEQYF. CDR3 nucleotides: TGTGCCAGCAGTTTACAGGGGAGCTCCTACGAGCAGTACTTC. The V gene is TRBV27, the J gene TRBJ2-7; D is perhaps TRBD1 (6 bases). Per the germline V gene, CDR1 is MNHEY and CDR2 is SMNVEV (reference sequence). The CDR3 totals 14 residues. V lost 2 bases and J 0 bases, leaving 8 bases between the germline ends.

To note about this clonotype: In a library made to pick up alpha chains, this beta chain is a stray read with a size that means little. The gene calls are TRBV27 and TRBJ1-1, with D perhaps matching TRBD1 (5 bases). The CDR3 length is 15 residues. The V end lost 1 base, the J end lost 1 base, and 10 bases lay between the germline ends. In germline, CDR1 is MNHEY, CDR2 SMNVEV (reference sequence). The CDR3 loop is CASSLWGGGNTEAFF. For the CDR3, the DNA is TGTGCCAGCAGTTTATGGGGCGGAGGGAACACTGAAGCTTTCTTT.

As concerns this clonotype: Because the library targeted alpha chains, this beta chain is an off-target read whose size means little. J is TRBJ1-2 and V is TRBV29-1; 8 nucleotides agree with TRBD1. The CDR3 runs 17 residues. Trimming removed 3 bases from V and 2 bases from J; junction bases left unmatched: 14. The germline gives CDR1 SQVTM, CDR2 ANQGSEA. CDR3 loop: CSVDPPGGQGGNYGYTF. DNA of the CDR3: TGCAGCGTTGACCCCCCCGGTGGACAGGGAGGGAACTATGGCTACACCTTC.

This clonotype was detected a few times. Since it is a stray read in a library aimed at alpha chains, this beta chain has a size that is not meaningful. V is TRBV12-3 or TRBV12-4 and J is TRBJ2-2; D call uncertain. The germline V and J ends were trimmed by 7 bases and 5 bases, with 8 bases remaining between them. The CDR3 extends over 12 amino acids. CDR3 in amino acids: CASTPPTGELFF. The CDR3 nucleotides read TGTGCCAGCACCCCGCCGACCGGGGAGCTGTTTTTT.

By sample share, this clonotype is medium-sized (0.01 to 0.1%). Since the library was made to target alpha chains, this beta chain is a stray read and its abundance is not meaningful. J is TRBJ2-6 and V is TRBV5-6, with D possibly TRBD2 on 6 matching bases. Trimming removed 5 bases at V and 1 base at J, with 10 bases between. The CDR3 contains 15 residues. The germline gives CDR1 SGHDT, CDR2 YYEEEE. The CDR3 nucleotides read TGTGCCAGCAGTTGGGGACTTTCTGGGGCCAACGTCCTGACTTTC. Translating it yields CASSWGLSGANVLTF.

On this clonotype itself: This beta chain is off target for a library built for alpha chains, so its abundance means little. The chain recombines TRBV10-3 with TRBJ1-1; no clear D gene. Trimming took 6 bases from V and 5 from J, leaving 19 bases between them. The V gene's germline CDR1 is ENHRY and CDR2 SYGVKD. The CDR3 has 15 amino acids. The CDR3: CAISQPGGNGTEAFF. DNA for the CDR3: TGTGCCATCAGCCAACCCGGAGGTAACGGGACTGAAGCTTTCTTT.

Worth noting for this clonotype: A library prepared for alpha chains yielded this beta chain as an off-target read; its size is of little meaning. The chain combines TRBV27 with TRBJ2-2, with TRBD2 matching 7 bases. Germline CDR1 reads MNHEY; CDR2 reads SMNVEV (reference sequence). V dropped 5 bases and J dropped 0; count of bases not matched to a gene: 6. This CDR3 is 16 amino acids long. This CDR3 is CASSPLAQANTGELFF. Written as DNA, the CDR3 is TGTGCCAGCAGTCCACTAGCGCAAGCGAACACCGGGGAGCTGTTTTTT.

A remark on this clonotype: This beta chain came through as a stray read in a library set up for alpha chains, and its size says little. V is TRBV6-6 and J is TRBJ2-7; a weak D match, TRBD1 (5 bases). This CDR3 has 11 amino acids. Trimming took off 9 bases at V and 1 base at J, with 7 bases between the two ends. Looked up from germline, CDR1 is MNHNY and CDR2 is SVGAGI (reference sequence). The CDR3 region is CASGHSYEQYF. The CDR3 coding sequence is TGTGCCAGTGGACATTCCTACGAGCAGTACTTC.

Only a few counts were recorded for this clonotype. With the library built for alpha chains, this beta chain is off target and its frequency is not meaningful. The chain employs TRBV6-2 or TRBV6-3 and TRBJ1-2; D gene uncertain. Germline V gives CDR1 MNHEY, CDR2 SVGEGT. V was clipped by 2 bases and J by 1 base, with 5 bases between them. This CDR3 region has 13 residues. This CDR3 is CASSYGVNYGYTF. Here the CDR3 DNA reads TGTGCCAGCAGTTACGGAGTTAACTATGGCTACACCTTC.

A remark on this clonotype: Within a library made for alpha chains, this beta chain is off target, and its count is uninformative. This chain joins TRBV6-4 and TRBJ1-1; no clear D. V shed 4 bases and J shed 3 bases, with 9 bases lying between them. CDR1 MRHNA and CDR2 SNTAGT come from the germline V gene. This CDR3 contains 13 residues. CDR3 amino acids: CASSVNGYTEAFF. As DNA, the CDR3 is TGTGCCAGCAGTGTTAATGGGTACACTGAAGCTTTCTTT.

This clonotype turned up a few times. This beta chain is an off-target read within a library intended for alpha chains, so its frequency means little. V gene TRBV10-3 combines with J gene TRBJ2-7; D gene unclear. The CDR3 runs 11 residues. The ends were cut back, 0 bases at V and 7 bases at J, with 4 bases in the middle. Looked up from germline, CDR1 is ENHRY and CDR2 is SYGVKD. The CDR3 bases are TGTGCCATCAGTGAGTCGGTGGAGCAGTACTTC. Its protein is CAISESVEQYF.